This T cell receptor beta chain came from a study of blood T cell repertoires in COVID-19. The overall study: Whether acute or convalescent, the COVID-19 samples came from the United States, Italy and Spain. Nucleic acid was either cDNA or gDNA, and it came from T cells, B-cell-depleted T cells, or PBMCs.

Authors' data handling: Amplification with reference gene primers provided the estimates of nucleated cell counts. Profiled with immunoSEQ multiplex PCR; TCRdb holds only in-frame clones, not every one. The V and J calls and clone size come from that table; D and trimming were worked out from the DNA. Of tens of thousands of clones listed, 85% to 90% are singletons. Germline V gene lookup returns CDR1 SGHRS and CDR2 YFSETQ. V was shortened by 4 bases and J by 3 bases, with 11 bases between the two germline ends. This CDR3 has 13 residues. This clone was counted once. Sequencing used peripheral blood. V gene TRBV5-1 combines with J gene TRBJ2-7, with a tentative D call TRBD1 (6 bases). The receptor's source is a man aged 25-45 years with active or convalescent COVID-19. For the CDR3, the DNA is TGCGCCAGCAGCCCGGACAGCCTCTACGAGCAGTACTTC. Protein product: CASSPDSLYEQYF. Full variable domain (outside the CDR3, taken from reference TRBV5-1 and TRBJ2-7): KAGVTQTPRYLIKTRGQQVTLSCSPISGHRSVSWYQQTPGQGLQFLFEYFSETQRNKGNFPGRFSGRQFSNSRSEMNVSTLELGDSALYLCASSPDSLYEQYFGPGTRLTVT.